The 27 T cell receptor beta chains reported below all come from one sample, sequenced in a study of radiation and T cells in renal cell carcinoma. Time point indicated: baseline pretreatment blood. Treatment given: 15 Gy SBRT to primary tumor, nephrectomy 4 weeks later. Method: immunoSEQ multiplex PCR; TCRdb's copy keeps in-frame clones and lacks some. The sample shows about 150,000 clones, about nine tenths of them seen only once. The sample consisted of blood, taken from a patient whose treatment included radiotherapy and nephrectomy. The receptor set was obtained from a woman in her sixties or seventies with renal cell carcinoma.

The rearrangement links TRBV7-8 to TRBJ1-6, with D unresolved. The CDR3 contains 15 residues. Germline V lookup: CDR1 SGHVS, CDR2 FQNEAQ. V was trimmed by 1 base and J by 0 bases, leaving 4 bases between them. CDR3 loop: CASSLDSSYNSPLHF. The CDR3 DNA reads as TGTGCCAGCAGCTTAGATAGCTCCTATAATTCACCCCTCCACTTT.

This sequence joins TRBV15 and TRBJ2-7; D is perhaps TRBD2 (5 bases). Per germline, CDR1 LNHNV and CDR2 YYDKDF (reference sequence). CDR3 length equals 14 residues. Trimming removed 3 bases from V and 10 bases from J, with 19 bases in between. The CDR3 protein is CATSRALWGATQYF. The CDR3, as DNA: TGTGCCACCAGCAGGGCGCTTTGGGGAGCTACTCAGTACTTC.

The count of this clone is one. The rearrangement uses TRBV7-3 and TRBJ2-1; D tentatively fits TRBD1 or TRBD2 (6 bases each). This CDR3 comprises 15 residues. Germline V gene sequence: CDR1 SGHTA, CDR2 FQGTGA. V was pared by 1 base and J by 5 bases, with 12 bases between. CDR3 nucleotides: TGTGCCAGCAGCTTAAGCCCGGGGGCCCACAATGAGCAGTTCTTC. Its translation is CASSLSPGAHNEQFF.

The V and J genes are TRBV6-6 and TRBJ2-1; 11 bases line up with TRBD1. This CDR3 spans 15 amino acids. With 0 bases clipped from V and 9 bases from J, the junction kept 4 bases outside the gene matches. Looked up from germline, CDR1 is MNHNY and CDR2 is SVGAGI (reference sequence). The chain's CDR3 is CASSYSGTGGGEQFF. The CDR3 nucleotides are TGTGCCAGCAGTTACTCCGGGACAGGGGGAGGTGAGCAGTTCTTC.

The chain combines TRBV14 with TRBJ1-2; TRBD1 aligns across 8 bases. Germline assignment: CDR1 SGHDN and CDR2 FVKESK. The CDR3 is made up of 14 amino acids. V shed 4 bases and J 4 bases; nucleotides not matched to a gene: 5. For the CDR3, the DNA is TGTGCCAGCAGCCTATCGACAGGGGCCTATGGCTACACCTTC. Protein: CASSLSTGAYGYTF.

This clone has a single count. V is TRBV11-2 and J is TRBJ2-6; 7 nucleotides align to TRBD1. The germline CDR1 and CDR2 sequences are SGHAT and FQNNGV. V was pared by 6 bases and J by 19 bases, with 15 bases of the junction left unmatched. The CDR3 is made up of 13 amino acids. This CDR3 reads CASRLPGQTLTTF. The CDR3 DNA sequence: TGTGCCAGCAGGCTCCCGGGACAGACCCTTACTACTTTC. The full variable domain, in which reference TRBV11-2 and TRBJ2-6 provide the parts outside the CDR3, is EAGVAQSPRYKIIEKRQSVAFWCNPISGHATLYWYQQILGQGPKLLIQFQNNGVVDDSQLPKDRFSAERLKGVDSTLKIQPAKLEDSAVYLCASRLPGQTLTTFGAGSRLTVL.

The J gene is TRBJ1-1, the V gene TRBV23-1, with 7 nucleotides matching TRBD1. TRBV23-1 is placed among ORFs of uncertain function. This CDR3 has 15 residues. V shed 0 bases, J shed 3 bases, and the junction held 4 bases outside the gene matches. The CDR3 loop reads CASSQSEGADTEAFF. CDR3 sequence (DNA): TGCGCCAGCAGTCAATCTGAGGGGGCGGACACTGAAGCTTTCTTT.

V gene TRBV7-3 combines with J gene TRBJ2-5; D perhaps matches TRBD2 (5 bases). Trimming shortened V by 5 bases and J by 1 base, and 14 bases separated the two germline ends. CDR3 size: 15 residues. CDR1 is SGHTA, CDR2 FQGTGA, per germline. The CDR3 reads CASSPQPGSQETQYF. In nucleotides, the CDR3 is TGTGCCAGCAGCCCCCAACCGGGATCCCAAGAGACCCAGTACTTC.

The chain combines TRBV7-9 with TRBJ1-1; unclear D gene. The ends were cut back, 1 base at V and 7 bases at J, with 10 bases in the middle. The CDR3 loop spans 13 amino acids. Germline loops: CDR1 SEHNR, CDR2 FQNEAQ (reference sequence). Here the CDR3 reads CASSLDGFGEAFF. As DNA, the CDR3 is TGTGCCAGCAGCTTAGACGGGTTTGGTGAAGCTTTCTTT.

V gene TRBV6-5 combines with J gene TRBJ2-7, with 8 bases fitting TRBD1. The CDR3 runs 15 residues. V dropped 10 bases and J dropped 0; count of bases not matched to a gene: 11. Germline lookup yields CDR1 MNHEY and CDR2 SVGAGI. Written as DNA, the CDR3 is TGTGCCACCTATTACGGGACAGGACCCTCCTACGAGCAGTACTTC. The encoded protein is CATYYGTGPSYEQYF.

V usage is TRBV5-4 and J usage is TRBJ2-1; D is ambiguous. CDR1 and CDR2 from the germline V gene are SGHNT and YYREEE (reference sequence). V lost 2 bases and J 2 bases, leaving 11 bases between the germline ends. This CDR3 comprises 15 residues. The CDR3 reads CASSLGLDAYNEQFF. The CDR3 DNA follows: TGTGCCAGCAGCTTAGGCCTAGATGCCTACAATGAGCAGTTCTTC.

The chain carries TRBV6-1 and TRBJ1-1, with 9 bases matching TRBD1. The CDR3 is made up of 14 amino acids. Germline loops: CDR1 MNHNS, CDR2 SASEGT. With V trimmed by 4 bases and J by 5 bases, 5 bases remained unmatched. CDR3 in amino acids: CASSGGQGQTEAFF. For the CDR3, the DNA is TGTGCCAGCAGTGGGGGACAGGGCCAGACTGAAGCTTTCTTT.

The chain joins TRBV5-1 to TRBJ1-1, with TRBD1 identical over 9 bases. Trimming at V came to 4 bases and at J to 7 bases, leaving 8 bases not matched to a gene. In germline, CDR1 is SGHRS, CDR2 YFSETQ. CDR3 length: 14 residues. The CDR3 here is CASSPGTGRYEAFF. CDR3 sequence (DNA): TGCGCCAGCAGCCCCGGGACAGGGAGATATGAAGCTTTCTTT.

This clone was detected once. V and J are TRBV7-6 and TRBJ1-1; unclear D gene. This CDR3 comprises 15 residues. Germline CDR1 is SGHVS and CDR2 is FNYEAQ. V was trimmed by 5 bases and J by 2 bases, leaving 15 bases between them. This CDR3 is CASSPTVQGNTEAFF. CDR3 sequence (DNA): TGTGCCAGCAGCCCGACGGTACAAGGTAACACTGAAGCTTTCTTT.

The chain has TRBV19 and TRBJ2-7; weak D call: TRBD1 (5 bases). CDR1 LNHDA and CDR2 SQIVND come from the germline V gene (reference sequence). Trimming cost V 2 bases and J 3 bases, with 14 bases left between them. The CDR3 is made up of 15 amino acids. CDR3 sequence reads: CASSISPRQGYEQYF. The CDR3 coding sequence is TGTGCCAGTAGTATATCCCCCCGGCAGGGCTACGAGCAGTACTTC.

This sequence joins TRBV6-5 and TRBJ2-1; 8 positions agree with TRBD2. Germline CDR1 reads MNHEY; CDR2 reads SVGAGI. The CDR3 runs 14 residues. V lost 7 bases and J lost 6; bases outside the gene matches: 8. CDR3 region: CASIPGGGINEQFF. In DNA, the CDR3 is TGTGCCAGCATCCCCGGGGGGGGAATCAATGAGCAGTTCTTC.

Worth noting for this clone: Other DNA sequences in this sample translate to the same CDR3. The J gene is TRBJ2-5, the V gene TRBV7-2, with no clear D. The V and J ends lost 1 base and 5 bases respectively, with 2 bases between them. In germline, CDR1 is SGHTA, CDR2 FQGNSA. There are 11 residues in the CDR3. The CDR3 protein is CASSLDETQYF. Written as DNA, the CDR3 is TGTGCCAGCAGCTTAGACGAGACCCAGTACTTC.

The CDR3 DNA sequence: TGTGCCAGTAGTATAAGGACAGCAAGCACAGATACGCAGTATTTT. This encodes CASSIRTASTDTQYF. The chain combines TRBV19 with TRBJ2-3; D is possibly TRBD1 (6 bases). V lost 2 bases, J lost 0 bases, and 9 bases lay in between. From germline, CDR1 is LNHDA and CDR2 SQIVND (reference sequence). The CDR3 loop spans 15 amino acids.

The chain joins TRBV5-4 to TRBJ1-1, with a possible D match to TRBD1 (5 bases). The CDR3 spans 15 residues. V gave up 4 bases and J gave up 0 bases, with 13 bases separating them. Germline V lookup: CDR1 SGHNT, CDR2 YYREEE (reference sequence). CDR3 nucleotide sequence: TGTGCCAGCAGCCCAAAACAGGTCCTGAACACTGAAGCTTTCTTT. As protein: CASSPKQVLNTEAFF.

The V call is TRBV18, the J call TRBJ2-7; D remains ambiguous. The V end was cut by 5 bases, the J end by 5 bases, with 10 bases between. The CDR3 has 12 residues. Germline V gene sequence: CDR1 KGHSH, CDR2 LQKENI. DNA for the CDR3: TGTGCCAGCTCATCGCCACGGAACGAGCAGTACTTC. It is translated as CASSSPRNEQYF.

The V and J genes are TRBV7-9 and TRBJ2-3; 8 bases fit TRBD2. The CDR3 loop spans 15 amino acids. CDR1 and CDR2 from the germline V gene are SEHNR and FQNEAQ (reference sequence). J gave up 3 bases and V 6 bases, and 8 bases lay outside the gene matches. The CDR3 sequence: CASSSLAGRTDTQYF. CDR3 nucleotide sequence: TGTGCCAGCAGTTCATTAGCGGGGAGAACAGATACGCAGTATTTT.

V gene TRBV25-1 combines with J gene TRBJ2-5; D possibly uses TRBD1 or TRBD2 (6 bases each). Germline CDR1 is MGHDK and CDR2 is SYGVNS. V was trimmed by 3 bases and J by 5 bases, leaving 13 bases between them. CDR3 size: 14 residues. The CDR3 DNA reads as TGTGCCAGCAGTGATTGGGGGGCTGGTGAGACCCAGTACTTC. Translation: CASSDWGAGETQYF.

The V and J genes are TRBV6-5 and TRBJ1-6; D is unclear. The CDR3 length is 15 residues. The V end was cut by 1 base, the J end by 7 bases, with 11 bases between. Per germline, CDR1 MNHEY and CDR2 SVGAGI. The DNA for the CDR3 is TGTGCCAGCAGTTACTTCGGATCTATCAATTCACCCCTCCACTTT. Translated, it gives CASSYFGSINSPLHF.

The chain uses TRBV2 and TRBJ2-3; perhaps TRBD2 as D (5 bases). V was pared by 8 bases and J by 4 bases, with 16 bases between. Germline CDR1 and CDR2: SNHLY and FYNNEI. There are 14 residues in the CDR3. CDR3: CASAPDGRADTQYF. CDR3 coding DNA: TGTGCCAGCGCCCCAGATGGGCGGGCAGATACGCAGTATTTT.

Here the CDR3 DNA reads TGTGCCAGCAGCCCGAACAGGGAAAGGGGTGAAAAACTGTTTTTT. It translates to CASSPNRERGEKLFF. V and J are TRBV4-2 and TRBJ1-4; maybe TRBD1 (6 bases). Trimming shortened V by 4 bases and J by 7 bases, and 16 bases separated the two germline ends. Germline values: CDR1 LGHNA, CDR2 YNFKEQ. The CDR3 is 15 residues long.

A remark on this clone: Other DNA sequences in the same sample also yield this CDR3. CDR3 residues: CASSPTDTQYF. The DNA of the CDR3 is TGTGCCAGCTCACCAACAGATACGCAGTATTTT. The chain links TRBV18 to TRBJ2-3; D call uncertain. Germline lookup yields CDR1 KGHSH and CDR2 LQKENI. Trimming cost V 2 bases and J 3 bases, with 0 bases left between them. There are 11 residues in the CDR3.

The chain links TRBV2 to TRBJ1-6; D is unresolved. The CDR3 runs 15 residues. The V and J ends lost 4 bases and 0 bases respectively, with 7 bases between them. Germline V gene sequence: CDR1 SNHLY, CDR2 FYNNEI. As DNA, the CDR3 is TGTGCCAGCAGTGTAAGGAGCTCCTATAATTCACCCCTCCACTTT. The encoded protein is CASSVRSSYNSPLHF.